This T cell receptor beta chain was captured by sequencing in a study of shared T cell receptors in the human thymus (TCRdb year 2021). Study-level background: The study examined how the human thymus generates shared, self-reactive T-cell receptor alpha chains.

The library was produced with the immunoSEQ multiplex PCR assay. TCRdb took over this immuneACCESS table, retaining in-frame rearrangements with V and J assigned. Such tables are incomplete; in checked studies, under half of the missing clones stem from an unresolved V gene, and the remainder is unexplained. In all, the sample holds some 700,000 clones, and over 75% of those were seen once. The ten largest account for more than 0.008% of the sample. In the case of this clone: Its antigen is not yet known. No per-base quality is available; no much larger clone lies one base away.

The CDR3 contains 17 residues, cysteine and phenylalanine counted. Only the CDR3 portion is preserved as DNA: 51 bases, with reading frame beginning at the first base. Reading the germline V gene (reference sequence) gives CDR1 MNHEY and CDR2 SMNVEV. Deletion took 3 bases off V and 0 bases off J, with a span of 12 bases between the germline ends. This same sample was also taken into another study, of human thymus T cells. Per the second study: Immunologically healthy infants undergoing open corrective cardiac surgery for congenital heart defects in Finland were used as donors. Thymus tissue was obtained as surgical resects removed during corrective cardiac surgery. V and J gene segment usage appeared biased in both thymic and peripheral blood repertoires. Highly overlapping thymic TCR repertoires among unrelated individuals were reported in the related research. The study characterized TCR alpha and beta repertoires from fewer than 10 infant thymus samples and a few related peripheral blood samples. The infant donors were about 6 to 244 days old, and the cohort included several males and a couple of females. Thymocytes were released mechanically from tissue and stored at -70 °C as pellets of 10-30 million cells. A QIAsymphony instrument was used to extract genomic DNA from frozen cell pellets. TCRB and TCRAD loci were amplified from a standardized quantity of quality-controlled genomic DNA using the immunoSEQ multiplex PCR assay. The amplicons covered the V(D)J region and were long enough to include the CDR3 and to identify the V and J genes. Amplicon sequencing was performed on an Illumina platform through the commercial immunoSEQ service. Primer bias and sequencing errors were corrected using previously described methods, and TCRAD and TCRB definitions followed the IMGT database. The repertoires were analysed using immunoSEQ Analyzer 3.0 and VDJTools for basic statistics, V/J segment usage, diversity estimates, rarefaction and pairwise overlap. Chao1, ChaoE, Efron-Thisted, Shannon and inverse Simpson indices were used to estimate diversity, which was also estimated on datasets down-sampled to the smallest sample. Repertoire overlap was determined by strict matching of CDR3 nucleotide sequence, V gene and J gene, and Jaccard-based multidimensional scaling clustering was applied. On average, thymus samples gave roughly 740,000 unique TCRB clonotypes, whereas blood samples gave about 84,000.

The V gene is TRBV27 and the J gene is TRBJ1-6; the D gene cannot be named for sure. This receptor was identified in a girl under three years old with a congenital heart defect. Donor details come from another sample of the same person, matched by shared clones. Sequences were obtained from thymocytes. DNA sequence: TGTGCCAGCAGTTTTAAGCCTCCGGGCTCCTATAATTCACCCCTCCACTTT. This gives the protein CASSFKPPGSYNSPLHF.